These T cell receptor beta chains were read from a single sample in a study of blood T cell repertoires in COVID-19. TCRdb's table, derived via immunoSEQ multiplex PCR, lists solely in-frame clones and lacks some. This table holds about 300,000 clones, roughly 86% found once. Input material: peripheral blood. The origin of the receptors is a woman aged 45-60 years with acute or convalescent COVID-19. Both conserved end residues are part of each CDR3. D genes are given only for firm matches. Size values are once, few and many counts, or a class for expanded clones, and some rows have none.

TRBJ1-1,TRBV6-2/TRBV6-3,-,-,TGTGCCAGCAGTTACATTGAGGTTTTCAGCTTAAACACTGAAGCTTTCTTT,CASSYIEVFSLNTEAFF
TRBJ1-1,TRBV7-9,-,-,TGTGCCAGCAGCCCAAGTGGTCAGGGTGACGCTTTCTTT,CASSPSGQGDAFF
TRBJ2-1,TRBV3-1/TRBV3-2,-,-,TGTGCCAGCAGACTCTACAATGAGCAGTTCTTC,CASRLYNEQFF
TRBJ2-7,TRBV24-1,-,-,TGTGCCACCAGTGACCCCAGAGGGACCTACGAGCAGTACTTC,CATSDPRGTYEQYF
TRBJ1-3,TRBV5-1,-,-,TGCGCCAGCAGCTCACAGGGTGTTTCTGGAAACACCATATATTTT,CASSSQGVSGNTIYF
TRBJ1-5,TRBV7-2,-,few,TGTGCCAGCAGCTTAGCGAGAGGCCAGCCCCAGCATTTT,CASSLARGQPQHF
TRBJ2-5,TRBV20-1,TRBD2,few,TGCAGTGCTAGTCAGCGGGAGGGCCTTTGGGGAGAGACCCAGTACTTC,CSASQREGLWGETQYF
TRBJ1-2,TRBV6-1,-,few,TGTGCCAGCAGTGAAGTGGGCGACTATGGCTACACCTTC,CASSEVGDYGYTF
TRBJ2-7,TRBV27,TRBD1,-,TGTGCCAGCGGAGAGACAGGGAACTCCTACGAGCAGTACTTC,CASGETGNSYEQYF
TRBJ2-5,TRBV19,-,-,TGTGCCAGTAGTAGACCAAACAGCGAGACCCAGTACTTC,CASSRPNSETQYF
TRBJ2-7,TRBV15,-,-,TGTGCCACCAGCAGGGGAGGATTGACCATTTACGAGCAGTACTTC,CATSRGGLTIYEQYF
TRBJ2-2,TRBV30,TRBD2,-,TGTGCCTGGGGACTAGCGGGAGCGAGGGAGCTGTTTTTT,CAWGLAGARELFF
TRBJ2-1,TRBV18,TRBD2,-,TGTGCCAGCTCCTTGAGCGGGCGGGGGGACAATGAGCAGTTCTTC,CASSLSGRGDNEQFF
TRBJ2-1,TRBV24-1,-,-,TGTGCCACCAGTGAAGACTATCGTCGCCAGTTCTTC,CATSEDYRRQFF
TRBJ1-3,TRBV18,-,-,TGTGCCAGCTCACCCCTACCCCCGACAGGTCTTGGAAACACCATATATTTT,CASSPLPPTGLGNTIYF
TRBJ2-3,TRBV6-5,TRBD2,-,TGTGCCAGCATTAGAGCGGGAGGTCGTATAGATACGCAGTATTTT,CASIRAGGRIDTQYF
TRBJ2-2,TRBV5-1,-,once,TGCGCCAGCAGCACCCCTGCGGCTAACACCGGGGAGCTGTTTTTT,CASSTPAANTGELFF
TRBJ2-7,TRBV25-1,-,-,TGTGCCAGCAGTGCGCGGAGTTCCTCCTACGAGCAGTACTTC,CASSARSSSYEQYF
TRBJ2-7,TRBV7-6,TRBD1,-,TGTGCCAGCAGCCTAGGGGACAGGGGCAACGAGCAGTACTTC,CASSLGDRGNEQYF
TRBJ2-6,TRBV15,TRBD2,-,TGTGCCACCAGCGGCGATGGGCTAGCGGGCATCTCTGGGGCCAACGTCCTGACTTTC,CATSGDGLAGISGANVLTF
TRBJ1-5,TRBV5-1,-,-,TGCGCCAGCAGCTTTGGAGGGGATGGGCAGCCCCAGCATTTT,CASSFGGDGQPQHF
TRBJ1-5,TRBV6-6,-,once,TGTGCCAGCAGTGGTGCGGGCAGTCCAAGCAATCAGCCCCAGCATTTT,CASSGAGSPSNQPQHF
TRBJ1-1,TRBV30,TRBD1,-,TGTGCCTGGAGTGCAACCGGGACAGCGAACACTGAAGCTTTCTTT,CAWSATGTANTEAFF
TRBJ2-7,TRBV19,TRBD2,once,TGTGCCAGTAGTACCTGGGCGCTCGCCAGGCCTAAATCTACAGCGGGAGGGCCTCAGGAGCAGTACTTC,CASSTWALARPKSTAGGPQEQYF
TRBJ2-2,TRBV6-6,TRBD2,-,TGTGCCAGCAGCAAACTAGCGGGAGTTAACACCGGGGAGCTGTTTTTT,CASSKLAGVNTGELFF
TRBJ1-1,TRBV7-9,-,few,TGTGCCAGCAGCTTACTCAGGGTCGGGACTGAAGCTTTCTTT,CASSLLRVGTEAFF
TRBJ2-1,TRBV27,TRBD1,-,TGTGCCAGCAGTTTCACAGGGGGCTATTACAATGAGCAGTTCTTC,CASSFTGGYYNEQFF
TRBJ2-2,TRBV5-1,TRBD1,-,TGCGCCAGCAGCGCCGGACAGGGTGTGTGGGAGCTGTTTTTT,CASSAGQGVWELFF
TRBJ1-1,TRBV5-1,-,-,TGCGCCAGCAGCTCCTCAGGGTTGGGCACTGAAGCTTTCTTT,CASSSSGLGTEAFF
TRBJ1-1,TRBV29-1,TRBD1,few,TGCAGCGTTGCTCCGGGACAGGGGATGAACACTGAAGCTTTCTTT,CSVAPGQGMNTEAFF
TRBJ2-5,TRBV18,-,-,TGTGCCAGCTCACCCCGGGGTAGGGAGACCCAGTACTTC,CASSPRGRETQYF
TRBJ2-1,TRBV28,TRBD2,-,TGTGCCAGCCGGGAGGGCGGGCCCTACAATGAGCAGTTCTTC,CASREGGPYNEQFF
TRBJ2-1,TRBV29-1,-,-,TGCAGCGTTGTAGCGGGACAGTACAATGAGCAGTTCTTC,CSVVAGQYNEQFF
TRBJ1-5,TRBV7-9,TRBD1,-,TGTGCCAGCAGCGGTCTGGGACAGACGCCCCAGCATTTT,CASSGLGQTPQHF
TRBJ2-1,TRBV27,TRBD1,-,TGTGCCAGCAGACCGTCGGGACAGGACTACAATGAGCAGTTCTTC,CASRPSGQDYNEQFF
TRBJ2-7,TRBV7-8,-,few,TGTGCCAGCAGCTTAGTTGGCAGAAGCGGCGAGCAGTACTTC,CASSLVGRSGEQYF
TRBJ2-7,TRBV11-3,TRBD1,few,TGTGCCAGCAGCTTAGGATGGGGACAGGCCTACGAGCAGTACTTC,CASSLGWGQAYEQYF
TRBJ2-1,TRBV21-1,-,-,TGTGCCAGCAGCAAACTCCGCGGGACTAGAGAATTCAATGAGCAGTTCTTC,CASSKLRGTREFNEQFF
TRBJ2-5,TRBV18,-,once,TGTGCCAGCTCACCAGTGACAACGCAAGAGACCCAGTACTTC,CASSPVTTQETQYF
TRBJ2-3,TRBV21-1,-,-,TGTGCCAGCAGCAAAGGTGGAGGAGACACCCGTACGGATACGCAGTATTTT,CASSKGGGDTRTDTQYF
TRBJ2-5,TRBV10-3,-,once,TGTGCCATCACTTCTGGCCGAGGGGAGACCCAGTACTTC,CAITSGRGETQYF
TRBJ2-5,TRBV30,-,-,TGTGCCTGGAGTGTATCCTCGGGACTCGAAGAGACCCAGTACTTC,CAWSVSSGLEETQYF
TRBJ2-3,TRBV9,TRBD2,-,TGTGCCAGCAGCGCCAGCAGGACTAGCGGGGCCACAGATACGCAGTATTTT,CASSASRTSGATDTQYF
TRBJ1-4,TRBV28,-,-,TGTGCCAGCAAAGGGAGGAGTAATGAAAAACTGTTTTTT,CASKGRSNEKLFF
TRBJ2-4,TRBV9,TRBD2,-,TGTGCCAGCAGCGCCCTAGCGGGAGGGCCGGGGGAAAACATTCAGTACTTC,CASSALAGGPGENIQYF